These 30 T cell receptor beta chains were sequenced from one sample in a study of T cells in Graves' hyperthyroidism and ophthalmopathy. Amplification of TCR beta CDR3 regions used RNA as the template. The HTBI set primed first-round TCR CDR3 RT-PCR. TCRdb recomputed calls from the multiplex PCR reads with MiXCR, one row per CDR3 protein. This sample carries about 680,000 distinct CDR3 sequences, 30% to 40% of them seen once, and the ten largest clones take roughly 30%. The sample comprised blood. The receptors originated from a woman between 40 and 55 years old with Graves' hyperthyroidism.

V and J are TRBV27 and TRBJ1-1; 10 bases agree with TRBD1. J lost 7 bases, V lost 6 bases, and 14 bases had no gene match. Germline lookup yields CDR1 MNHEY and CDR2 SMNVEV (reference sequence). CDR3 length: 16 amino acids. CDR3 DNA: TGTGCCAGCAGGGGACAGGGGTATAACACTTTCGGTGAAGCTTTCTTT. It codes for CASRGQGYNTFGEAFF.

This clonotype was seen a few times. Relative to the germline gene, one junction end is altered; a read error may explain this. This chain joins TRBV10-3 and TRBJ2-5, with unresolved D. This CDR3 has 14 residues. Germline V gives CDR1 ENHRY, CDR2 SYGVKD. The CDR3 loop reads CASSEGSVQETQYF. In DNA form, the CDR3 reads TGTGCCAGCAGTGAAGGGTCAGTACAAGAGACCCAGTACTTC.

The chain links TRBV19 to TRBJ2-3, with D tentatively TRBD1 (6 bases). CDR1 is LNHDA and CDR2 is SQIVND in the germline V gene (reference sequence). This CDR3 comprises 13 residues. The V end was cut by 4 bases, the J end by 5 bases, with 10 bases between. DNA for the CDR3: TGTGCCAGTAGTACCGGACAGAGAGATACGCAGTATTTT. Translated: CASSTGQRDTQYF.

This clonotype was seen repeatedly, ten times or more. V gene TRBV12-3 or TRBV12-4 combines with J gene TRBJ2-7, with 9 bases identical to TRBD1. CDR3 size: 13 residues. V was pared by 6 bases and J by 1 base, with 1 base of the junction left unmatched. CDR3 nucleotides: TGTGCCAGCAGGACAGGGGGTTCCTACGAGCAGTACTTC. This sequence encodes CASRTGGSYEQYF.

This clonotype was seen only a few times. The genes are TRBV9 and TRBJ2-2; D is tentatively TRBD1 or TRBD2 (6 bases each). The CDR3 runs 14 residues. The ends were cut back, 3 bases at V and 6 bases at J, with 12 bases in the middle. CDR1 is SGDLS and CDR2 is YYNGEE in the germline V gene. The CDR3, as DNA: TGTGCCAGCAGCGCCGGGGGCATCCCCGGGGAGCTGTTTTTT. Translation gives CASSAGGIPGELFF.

This clonotype showed up many times. The V gene is TRBV5-4, the J gene TRBJ1-3; D remains unclear. The V and J ends lost 4 bases and 4 bases respectively, with 9 bases between them. The CDR3 is made up of 13 amino acids. Per germline, CDR1 SGHNT and CDR2 YYREEE (reference sequence). CDR3 sequence (DNA): TGTGCCAGCAGCCAGACCCCCGGAAACACCATATATTTT. Translating gives CASSQTPGNTIYF.

In the case of this clonotype: A junction boundary mismatches the germline segment, possibly from a read error. The chain combines TRBV5-4 with TRBJ1-5, with D possibly TRBD1 on 5 matching bases. Germline V CDR1 and CDR2: SGHNT, YYREEE (reference sequence). The CDR3 is 14 residues long. In DNA form, the CDR3 reads TGTGCCGGAAAGCTGGGACGTCGCAATCGGCCCCAGCATTTT. This codes for CAGKLGRRNRPQHF. The whole variable domain, remainder taken from reference TRBV5-4 and TRBJ1-5, is ETGVTQSPTHLIKTRGQQVTLRCSSQSGHNTVSWYQQALGQGPQFIFQYYREEENGRGNFPPRFSGLQFPNYSSELNVNALELDDSALYLCAGKLGRRNRPQHFGDGTRLSIL.

Turning to this clonotype: The junction shows a germline mismatch at one end, possibly a read error. The CDR3, as DNA: TGCGCCAGCAGCAAAAGGGACAGGGAAGGCAATCAGCGCCAGCATTTT. Its translation: CASSKRDREGNQRQHF. The chain combines TRBV5-1 with TRBJ1-5; 9 nucleotides match TRBD1. The CDR3 sequence is 16 residues long. Germline assignment: CDR1 SGHRS and CDR2 YFSETQ.

The chain couples TRBV6-5 to TRBJ1-2; 10 positions match TRBD1. The CDR3 totals 15 residues. Germline lookup yields CDR1 MNHEY and CDR2 SVGAGI. The junction had 7 bases not matched to a gene; V was cut back by 8 bases and J by 1 base. This CDR3 reads CASRTGGMINYGYTF. DNA of the CDR3: TGTGCCAGCCGGACAGGGGGTATGATTAACTATGGCTACACCTTC.

This clonotype was seen at least ten times. This chain uses TRBV7-3 with TRBJ2-5; TRBD2 matches at 7 bases. With V trimmed by 5 bases and J by 5 bases, 5 bases remained unmatched. Germline CDR1 reads SGHTA; CDR2 reads FQGTGA. This CDR3 has 13 amino acids. CDR3 loop: CASSAWRGETQYF. The CDR3 DNA reads as TGTGCCAGCAGCGCATGGCGGGGGGAGACCCAGTACTTC.

A remark on this clonotype: Germline is not matched at one junction end, which may reflect a read error. This chain joins TRBV12-3 or TRBV12-4 and TRBJ2-2; weak D call: TRBD2 (6 bases). The CDR3 totals 16 residues. The DNA of the CDR3 is TGTGCCAGCAGTTTATATCCAGGGACGAACACCGGGGGGCTGTTTTTT. This gives the protein CASSLYPGTNTGGLFF.

The rearrangement uses TRBV7-6 and TRBJ2-3; D is unclear. The V gene lost 2 bases and the J gene lost 6 bases, with 12 bases spanning the gap. Germline CDR1 reads SGHVS; CDR2 reads FNYEAQ. The CDR3 extends over 14 amino acids. CDR3 protein: CASSLNTPPDTQYF. The CDR3 region has the DNA TGTGCCAGCAGCTTAAATACCCCTCCGGATACGCAGTATTTT.

J is TRBJ1-1 and V is TRBV7-2, with a possible D match to TRBD1 (5 bases). CDR1 and CDR2 from the germline V gene are SGHTA and FQGNSA. Trimming took off 4 bases at V and 6 bases at J, with 15 bases between the two ends. This CDR3 is built from 14 residues. CDR3 in DNA: TGTGCCAGCAGCTCACCCCCCGGGGGACCTGAAGCTTTCTTT. It yields the protein CASSSPPGGPEAFF.

The V call is TRBV20-1, the J call TRBJ1-1; maybe TRBD1 (5 bases). This CDR3 region has 13 residues. Looked up from germline, CDR1 is DFQATT and CDR2 is SNEGSKA (reference sequence). V was trimmed by 3 bases and J by 5 bases, leaving 13 bases between them. The CDR3 nucleotides read TGCAGTGCTAGTAAGGGGTGGGATACTGAAGCTTTCTTT. As protein: CSASKGWDTEAFF.

This clonotype was recorded a few times. At one of its ends the junction is not consistent with the germline gene, which may arise from a read error. The gene calls are TRBV27 and TRBJ2-5, with 10 bases matching TRBD2. CDR3 length: 14 residues. Germline V gives CDR1 MNHEY, CDR2 SMNVEV (reference sequence). The CDR3 spells CASGRAGGTSLSGF. The CDR3, as DNA: TGTGCCAGCGGACGAGCGGGAGGGACCTCCCTTTCCGGCTTC.

The gene calls are TRBV11-2 and TRBJ1-5, with D tentatively TRBD1 (6 bases). This CDR3 comprises 14 residues. Germline V CDR1 and CDR2: SGHAT, FQNNGV. The germline V and J ends were trimmed by 5 bases and 4 bases, with 12 bases remaining between them. CDR3 amino acids: CASSQDRKNQPQHF. Written as DNA, the CDR3 is TGTGCCAGCAGCCAGGACAGAAAGAATCAGCCCCAGCATTTT.

This clonotype was recorded many times. The rearrangement joins TRBV2 to TRBJ2-2, with a weak D call TRBD1 (5 bases). This CDR3 has 15 residues. CDR1 SNHLY and CDR2 FYNNEI come from the germline V gene. Deletions cut 3 bases from V and 0 bases from J, with 8 bases between. Written as DNA, the CDR3 is TGTGCCAGCAGTGATTTGACAGCGAACACCGGGGAGCTGTTTTTT. Amino acids: CASSDLTANTGELFF.

This clonotype has only a few counts. The chain has TRBV13 and TRBJ2-7, with TRBD2 matching 8 bases. Germline V lookup: CDR1 PRHDT, CDR2 FYEKMQ (reference sequence). The CDR3 totals 17 residues. V shed 0 bases, J shed 5 bases, and the junction held 12 bases outside the gene matches. The CDR3 nucleotides are TGTGCCAGCAGCTTAGGCCTAACGGGGGGGTCGGGCCACGAGCAGTACTTC. Translation gives CASSLGLTGGSGHEQYF. The whole variable domain, filled in from reference TRBV13 and TRBJ2-7, reads AAGVIQSPRHLIKEKRETATLKCYPIPRHDTVYWYQQGPGQDPQFLISFYEKMQSDKGSIPDRFSAQQFSDYHSELNMSSLELGDSALYFCASSLGLTGGSGHEQYFGPGTRLTVT.

This chain joins TRBV25-1 and TRBJ2-3, with TRBD1 identical over 9 bases. This CDR3 region has 16 residues. Unmatched junction bases numbered 8, after V lost 4 bases and J lost 3 bases. The germline V gene has CDR1 MGHDK and CDR2 SYGVNS. CDR3 loop: CASSVTGTGWTDTQYF. Written as DNA, the CDR3 is TGTGCCAGCAGTGTTACCGGGACAGGGTGGACAGATACGCAGTATTTT. Variable domain in full (rest from reference TRBV25-1 and TRBJ2-3): EADIYQTPRYLVIGTGKKITLECSQTMGHDKMYWYQQDPGMELHLIHYSYGVNSTEKGDLSSESTVSRIRTEHFPLTLESARPSHTSQYLCASSVTGTGWTDTQYFGPGTRLTVL.

This clonotype was counted many times. This rearrangement joins TRBV29-1 to TRBJ2-2; weak D call: TRBD2 (5 bases). Germline V gene sequence: CDR1 SQVTM, CDR2 ANQGSEA. V lost 0 bases, J lost 6 bases, and 8 bases lay in between. The CDR3 extends over 13 amino acids. CDR3 sequence reads: CSVEDRRSGELFF. CDR3 DNA: TGCAGCGTTGAAGATCGGAGGTCCGGGGAGCTGTTTTTT.

CDR3 nucleotides: TGTGCCAGCAGTGAAACAAGACGGGGGACCCAGTACTTC. Encoded protein: CASSETRRGTQYF. The chain uses TRBV6-1 and TRBJ2-5, with a possible D match to TRBD2 (5 bases). The V end was cut by 2 bases, the J end by 7 bases, with 11 bases between. The CDR3 length is 13 residues. Germline assignment: CDR1 MNHNS and CDR2 SASEGT.

This clonotype has a count of ten or more. J is TRBJ1-2 and V is TRBV6-6; the D is unclear. The CDR3 loop spans 14 amino acids. Germline V gene lookup returns CDR1 MNHNY and CDR2 SVGAGI (reference sequence). Trimming left V 2 bases short and J 4 bases short, with 11 bases between. The CDR3 DNA reads as TGTGCCAGCAGTTACGAGGAAGTCGGCTATGGCTACACCTTC. Residues: CASSYEEVGYGYTF.

This clonotype was seen a single time. A single base separates this from a much larger clone, so it may be a read error. The CDR3 carries no conserved terminal phenylalanine or tryptophan, so it likely arises from a read error. V usage is TRBV29-1 and J usage is TRBJ1-1, with 8 bases fitting TRBD1. This CDR3 has 14 amino acids. The V gene end was trimmed by 4 bases and the J gene end by 1 base; junction bases not matched to a gene: 5. Germline assignment: CDR1 SQVTM and CDR2 ANQGSEA. The CDR3 spells CSVGDGTGNTEAFS. Written as DNA, the CDR3 is TGCAGCGTTGGTGACGGGACAGGGAACACTGAAGCTTTCTCT.

Many counts were recorded for this clonotype. V usage is TRBV7-2 and J usage is TRBJ1-3; 7 positions match TRBD1. Unmatched junction bases numbered 11, after V lost 9 bases and J lost 6 bases. CDR1 and CDR2 from the germline V gene are SGHTA and FQGNSA. The CDR3 runs 14 residues. For the CDR3, the DNA is TGTGCCAGTACAACAGGGGACCCTTCAAACACCATATATTTT. Translated, it gives CASTTGDPSNTIYF. Variable domain in full (rest from reference TRBV7-2 and TRBJ1-3): GAGVSQSPSNKVTEKGKDVELRCDPISGHTALYWYRQSLGQGLEFLIYFQGNSAPDKSGLPSDRFSAERTGGSVSTLTIQRTQQEDSAVYLCASTTGDPSNTIYFGEGSWLTVV.

As to this clonotype: A much larger clone lies a single base off, so this may be a read error. V usage is TRBV6-5 and J usage is TRBJ1-1; TRBD1 agrees at 9 bases. This CDR3 has 14 amino acids. V lost 7 bases and J lost 4; bases outside the gene matches: 7. Germline values: CDR1 MNHEY, CDR2 SVGAGI. The DNA of the CDR3 is TGTGCCAGCAATTTCCGGGACAGGGCCACTGAAGCTTTCTTT. Protein sequence: CASNFRDRATEAFF.

The chain combines TRBV5-1 with TRBJ1-6, with 7 bases lining up with TRBD1. Germline V CDR1 and CDR2: SGHRS, YFSETQ. With 4 bases clipped from V and 3 bases from J, the junction kept 7 bases outside the gene matches. The CDR3 covers 16 residues. As DNA, the CDR3 is TGCGCCAGCAGCAATGACAGGGCGGGCTATAATTCACCCCTCCACTTT. It yields the protein CASSNDRAGYNSPLHF.

This clonotype was observed many times. The chain couples TRBV6-5 to TRBJ1-2; weak D call: TRBD1 (5 bases). The CDR3 length is 14 residues. CDR1 is MNHEY and CDR2 is SVGAGI in the germline V gene. V was clipped by 0 bases and J by 5 bases, with 10 bases between them. CDR3 bases: TGTGCCAGCAGTTACTCGATGGCAGGGTATGGCTACACCTTC. Translation: CASSYSMAGYGYTF.

About this clonotype itself: A junction boundary mismatches the germline segment, possibly from a read error. The chain recombines TRBV5-4 with TRBJ2-5; no firm D call. CDR1 and CDR2 from the germline V gene are SGHNT and YYREEE (reference sequence). The CDR3 covers 15 residues. CDR3 protein: CASSLDAQAQETQHF. The CDR3 nucleotides are TGTGCCAGCAGCTTGGATGCCCAGGCCCAAGAGACCCAGCACTTC.

Of note for this clonotype: This clone may be a read error of a much larger clone one base away. The V call is TRBV9, the J call TRBJ1-4; the D gene is possibly TRBD1 (5 bases). Germline V gene data show CDR1 as SGDLS and CDR2 as YYNGEE. V lost 0 bases and J 8 bases, leaving 11 bases between the germline ends. CDR3 size: 14 residues. DNA of the CDR3: TGTGCCAGCAGCGTAGCAGGGAGGGAAGAAAAACTGTTTTTT. It specifies CASSVAGREEKLFF.

J is TRBJ1-2 and V is TRBV7-3; no reliable D call. The CDR3 extends over 12 amino acids. The germline gives CDR1 SGHTA, CDR2 FQGTGA. Trimming took off 8 bases at V and 10 bases at J, with 17 bases between the two ends. The CDR3 loop is CASSSPFPLYTF. CDR3 nucleotide sequence: TGTGCCAGCTCATCTCCGTTCCCTCTCTACACCTTC.